A single sample is the source of the 24 T cell receptor beta chains below, sequenced in a study of T-cell reconstitution after alpha-beta-depleted transplantation in children. Unique molecular identifiers were used to barcode this TCRbeta library. MiXCR was run by TCRdb on the PCR reads, yielding one entry per CDR3 protein. This sample has 300,000 to 350,000 distinct CDR3 sequences, with about 16% found just once. Here the sequenced sample was PBMCs, mostly from graft donor cells, taken 360 days after TCRalphabeta/CD19-depleted stem cell transplant. Receptors originate from a male patient aged 2 to 10 who had a stem cell transplant for acute lymphoblastic leukemia, so the T cells may come from the graft donor.

This clonotype has a count of ten or more. The gene calls are TRBV4-1 and TRBJ1-5; maybe TRBD1 (5 bases). The V gene lost 0 bases and the J gene lost 7 bases, with 13 bases spanning the gap. CDR1 MGHRA and CDR2 YSYEKL come from the germline V gene. The CDR3 covers 15 residues. The CDR3 nucleotides read TGCGCCAGCAGCCAAGATCGGCCAGGGAGACAGCCCCAGCATTTT. Protein: CASSQDRPGRQPQHF.

The chain is built from TRBV20-1 and TRBJ2-7; 7 nucleotides match TRBD1. Looked up from germline, CDR1 is DFQATT and CDR2 is SNEGSKA (reference sequence). V was pared by 1 base and J by 4 bases, with 7 bases of the junction left unmatched. This CDR3 is built from 14 residues. This CDR3 is CSARGAGGVYEQYF. Here the CDR3 DNA reads TGCAGTGCTAGAGGGGCAGGGGGTGTATACGAGCAGTACTTC.

This clonotype occurred a few times. The chain links TRBV5-1 to TRBJ2-2; 14 bases line up with TRBD2. V trimming: 0 bases; J trimming: 4 bases; junction bases outside the gene matches: 5. This CDR3 spans 18 amino acids. CDR1 SGHRS and CDR2 YFSETQ come from the germline V gene. This CDR3 is CASSLDGLAGGSTGELFF. The CDR3 DNA reads as TGCGCCAGCAGCTTGGATGGACTAGCGGGAGGAAGCACCGGGGAGCTGTTTTTT.

The CDR3 coding sequence is TGTGCCAGCAGCCACGGGACTAGTGAGTTCTTC. Translating gives CASSHGTSEFF. The genes are TRBV27 and TRBJ2-1, with 8 bases aligning to TRBD2. The CDR3 runs 11 residues. Looked up from germline, CDR1 is MNHEY and CDR2 is SMNVEV (reference sequence). V shed 6 bases, J shed 14 bases, and the junction held 6 bases outside the gene matches.

The V and J genes are TRBV27 and TRBJ1-3, with D uncertain. From germline, CDR1 is MNHEY and CDR2 SMNVEV (reference sequence). This CDR3 is 16 amino acids long. V lost 4 bases and J lost 2, with 15 bases in between. The CDR3 DNA reads as TGTGCCAGCAGTTCTTCTTCCGCCAGGCCTGGAAACACCATATATTTT. Amino acid sequence: CASSSSSARPGNTIYF.

The V and J genes are TRBV5-5 and TRBJ1-1; D is unclear. V was cut by 4 bases and J by 1 base, with 14 bases left in between. The CDR3 runs to 15 residues. Germline-derived CDR1 and CDR2 are SGHKS and YYEKEE (reference sequence). As DNA, the CDR3 is TGTGCCAGCAGCCAGTCCGGGGTCCCGAACACTGAAGCTTTCTTT. It codes for CASSQSGVPNTEAFF.

This clonotype came up a few times. The rearrangement uses TRBV12-3 or TRBV12-4 and TRBJ2-5, with TRBD2 matching 10 bases. This CDR3 region has 16 residues. J gave up 2 bases and V 3 bases, and 6 bases lay outside the gene matches. Here the CDR3 DNA reads TGTGCCAGCAGTTTCTCGCTAGCGGGAGTGCAAGAGACCCAGTACTTC. Residues: CASSFSLAGVQETQYF.

This chain connects TRBV4-2 to TRBJ1-2; a possible D gene is TRBD1 (5 bases). The germline V gene has CDR1 LGHNA and CDR2 YNFKEQ. This CDR3 is built from 12 residues. The V end was cut by 3 bases, the J end by 8 bases, with 10 bases between. This CDR3 is CASSQEGDGYTF. CDR3 nucleotide sequence: TGTGCCAGCAGCCAGGAAGGGGACGGCTACACCTTC.

V gene TRBV6-5 combines with J gene TRBJ2-7, with 12 bases lining up with TRBD2. This CDR3 spans 15 amino acids. V lost 1 base and J lost 4; bases outside the gene matches: 2. From germline, CDR1 is MNHEY and CDR2 SVGAGI. CDR3 nucleotides: TGTGCCAGCAGTTACTTGGGGACTAGCGGGTACGAGCAGTACTTC. Its translation is CASSYLGTSGYEQYF.

The rearrangement links TRBV4-1 to TRBJ2-7, with D perhaps matching TRBD2 (6 bases). Germline-derived CDR1 and CDR2 are MGHRA and YSYEKL. The CDR3 totals 12 residues. V gave up 3 bases and J gave up 6 bases, with 9 bases separating them. In DNA, the CDR3 is TGCGCCAGCAGCCACCAGGGAGGCGAGCAGTACTTC. Amino acid sequence: CASSHQGGEQYF.

This clonotype was seen once. The CDR3 loop is CSALVPGQGTDTQYF. As DNA, the CDR3 is TGCAGTGCCCTAGTCCCGGGACAGGGGACAGATACGCAGTATTTT. The chain couples TRBV20-1 to TRBJ2-3, with 10 bases identical to TRBD1. Losses at the gene ends were 6 bases for V and 3 bases for J; bases not matched to a gene: 9. The CDR3 is 15 amino acids. CDR1 and CDR2 from the germline V gene are DFQATT and SNEGSKA (reference sequence).

This clonotype was counted many times. The CDR3 nucleotides read TGTGCCAGCAGCTCGACTAGCGGGATCCAGTACTTC. This codes for CASSSTSGIQYF. The chain carries TRBV13 and TRBJ2-7; 11 bases fit TRBD2. The CDR3 is 12 amino acids. Losses at the gene ends were 4 bases for V and 10 bases for J; bases not matched to a gene: 3. Germline-derived CDR1 and CDR2 are PRHDT and FYEKMQ (reference sequence). Variable domain in full (rest from reference TRBV13 and TRBJ2-7): AAGVIQSPRHLIKEKRETATLKCYPIPRHDTVYWYQQGPGQDPQFLISFYEKMQSDKGSIPDRFSAQQFSDYHSELNMSSLELGDSALYFCASSSTSGIQYFGPGTRLTVT.

The DNA for the CDR3 is TGCGCCAGCCGGGCTAGCGGGAGTGACGGGGAGCTGTTTTTT. This sequence encodes CASRASGSDGELFF. This chain connects TRBV4-1 to TRBJ2-2; TRBD2 matches at 10 bases. Unmatched junction bases numbered 7, after V lost 8 bases and J lost 7 bases. The V gene's germline CDR1 is MGHRA and CDR2 YSYEKL. This CDR3 has 14 residues.

CDR3 sequence (DNA): TGTGCCAGCAGCCTATGGTGGATCGGGCAGGGGAGTGAAAACACCATATATTTT. Translated: CASSLWWIGQGSENTIYF. The chain recombines TRBV3-1 with TRBJ1-3; a weak D match, TRBD1 (6 bases). V was cut by 4 bases and J by 6 bases, with 25 bases left in between. The CDR3 contains 18 residues. The V gene's germline CDR1 is LGHDT and CDR2 YNNKEL (reference sequence). The full variable domain, completed using reference TRBV3-1 and TRBJ1-3, is DTAVSQTPKYLVTQMGNDKSIKCEQNLGHDTMYWYKQDSKKFLKIMFSYNNKELIINETVPNRFSPKSPDKAHLNLHINSLELGDSAVYFCASSLWWIGQGSENTIYFGEGSWLTVV.

This clonotype came up many times. CDR3 protein: CAISDNANYGYTF. The CDR3 nucleotides are TGTGCCATCAGTGATAATGCAAACTATGGCTACACCTTC. V and J are TRBV10-3 and TRBJ1-2; D gene ambiguous. Germline CDR1 is ENHRY and CDR2 is SYGVKD. The CDR3 extends over 13 amino acids. V dropped 3 bases and J dropped 2 bases, with 7 bases sitting between them.

Remarks on this clonotype: No conserved phenylalanine or tryptophan is present at the end of the CDR3, so a read error is the likely explanation. The J gene is TRBJ1-6, the V gene TRBV20-1; TRBD1 agrees at 9 bases. This CDR3 spans 13 amino acids. Losses at the gene ends were 3 bases for V and 9 bases for J; bases not matched to a gene: 3. The germline V gene has CDR1 DFQATT and CDR2 SNEGSKA (reference sequence). CDR3 sequence: CSARDRGSSPLHS. The CDR3 coding sequence is TGCAGTGCTAGGGACAGGGGAAGTTCACCCCTCCACTCT.

This clonotype has more than one count but fewer than ten. The chain recombines TRBV24-1 with TRBJ2-3; D not certain. CDR1 KGHDR and CDR2 SFDVKD come from the germline V gene. Deletions cut 9 bases from V and 5 bases from J, with 11 bases between. This CDR3 has 12 residues. This chain's CDR3 is CATGAAGDTQYF. The CDR3 DNA is TGTGCCACCGGCGCCGCTGGAGATACGCAGTATTTT.

Only a few counts were recorded for this clonotype. The V and J genes are TRBV4-1 and TRBJ2-7; the D gene is possibly TRBD1 (5 bases). Trimming removed 1 base from V and 2 bases from J, with 9 bases in between. CDR1 is MGHRA and CDR2 is YSYEKL in the germline V gene. The CDR3 covers 14 residues. The CDR3 loop is CASSQVHRTYEQYF. Written as DNA, the CDR3 is TGCGCCAGCAGCCAAGTTCACAGGACCTACGAGCAGTACTTC.

Many counts were recorded for this clonotype. The chain combines TRBV7-2 with TRBJ2-1; TRBD2 matches 12 bases. V gave up 5 bases and J gave up 6 bases; unmatched junction bases: 5. The CDR3 has 15 residues. Germline V gives CDR1 SGHTA, CDR2 FQGNSA. CDR3 sequence reads: CASSQRLAGVNEQFF. DNA of the CDR3: TGTGCCAGCAGCCAGAGACTAGCGGGAGTCAATGAGCAGTTCTTC.

This clonotype was seen more than once but under ten times. The V gene is TRBV12-3 or TRBV12-4, the J gene TRBJ2-1; TRBD2 matches at 7 bases. The CDR3 is 13 residues long. J lost 3 bases, V lost 6 bases, and 2 bases had no gene match. The CDR3 region has the DNA TGTGCCAGCAGCGCGGGGGTCTACAATGAGCAGTTCTTC. It specifies CASSAGVYNEQFF.

The sample holds many counts of this clonotype. The chain carries TRBV5-1 and TRBJ2-1; 12 bases agree with TRBD2. V shed 5 bases, J shed 1 base, and the junction held 4 bases outside the gene matches. Germline values: CDR1 SGHRS, CDR2 YFSETQ. The CDR3 covers 16 residues. CDR3 sequence: CASSSGLAGSYNEQFF. For the CDR3, the DNA is TGCGCCAGCAGTTCTGGACTAGCGGGGTCCTACAATGAGCAGTTCTTC.

The table lists this clonotype with a few counts. The V and J genes are TRBV20-1 and TRBJ2-1, with D perhaps TRBD2 (5 bases). The germline V gene encodes CDR1 DFQATT and CDR2 SNEGSKA (reference sequence). This CDR3 has 16 residues. Trimming shortened V by 4 bases and J by 0 bases, and 16 bases separated the two germline ends. The CDR3 DNA is TGCAGTGCTAACCGTCCCCCCGGGAACTCCTACAATGAGCAGTTCTTC. This encodes CSANRPPGNSYNEQFF.

Many counts were recorded for this clonotype. The chain couples TRBV12-3 or TRBV12-4 to TRBJ2-1; D gene ambiguous. V was cut by 6 bases and J by 0 bases, with 15 bases left in between. The CDR3 length is 16 residues. CDR3 amino acids: CASSAVRSLSYNEQFF. DNA for the CDR3: TGTGCCAGCAGCGCCGTGAGGAGCCTCTCCTACAATGAGCAGTTCTTC.

This chain joins TRBV7-2 and TRBJ2-3, with D possibly matching TRBD2 (6 bases). Between the trimmed V and J ends, which lost 3 bases and 1 base, there was a span of 11 bases. CDR1 SGHTA and CDR2 FQGNSA come from the germline V gene. The CDR3 has 15 residues. CDR3 bases: TGTGCCAGCAGCTTGTTTAGCGGCGGCACAGATACGCAGTATTTT. It specifies CASSLFSGGTDTQYF. Supplemented by reference TRBV7-2 and TRBJ2-3, the full variable domain reads GAGVSQSPSNKVTEKGKDVELRCDPISGHTALYWYRQSLGQGLEFLIYFQGNSAPDKSGLPSDRFSAERTGGSVSTLTIQRTQQEDSAVYLCASSLFSGGTDTQYFGPGTRLTVL.